This is a list of T cell receptor beta chains from one sample in a study of cytomegalovirus exposure and HLA in healthy donors. Assay: immunoSEQ multiplex PCR; the TCRdb copy retains only in-frame clones and omits some. The repertoire holds 120,000 to 150,000 clones, about 86% seen once, with around 4.3% in the top ten. The material sequenced was PBMCs. These receptors came from a man aged 40-49 years in good health and CMV-seropositive. The CDR3 runs from the conserved cysteine through the conserved F or W. A D gene is named only where the DNA matches it firmly. Size values are once, few and many counts, or a class for expanded clones, and some rows have none.

v_call	clone_size	d_call	cdr3_length	j_call	cdr3_nt	cdr3_aa
TRBV7-9	NA	TRBD1	14	TRBJ1-6	TGTGCCAGCAGCTTCGGGACAGGGGTTTCACCCCTCCACTTT	CASSFGTGVSPLHF
TRBV6-5	NA	NA	13	TRBJ1-1	TGTGCCAGCAGTTACCGTCCGAACACTGAAGCTTTCTTT	CASSYRPNTEAFF
TRBV7-8	NA	TRBD2	15	TRBJ2-1	TGTGCCAGCAGCTTGGGACTAGCGGGGGGCCTCTTGCAGTTCTTC	CASSLGLAGGLLQFF
TRBV6-5	once	NA	14	TRBJ2-2	TGTGCCAGCAGTTACTCCAAGGGGTACGGGGAGCTGTTTTTT	CASSYSKGYGELFF
TRBV7-8	NA	TRBD2	20	TRBJ2-2	TGTGCCAGCAGCTTAGTGCGGCTAGCGGGAATAGGGCGAGACACCGGGGAGCTGTTTTTT	CASSLVRLAGIGRDTGELFF
TRBV5-4	NA	TRBD1	17	TRBJ2-1	TGTGCCAGCAGCCTCGGACAGACCAGGGGGCCAACGAATGAGCAGTTCTTC	CASSLGQTRGPTNEQFF
TRBV6-5	NA	TRBD1	15	TRBJ2-1	TGTGCCAGCAGCGAACAGGGGGGTATATCCAATGAGCAGTTCTTC	CASSEQGGISNEQFF
TRBV10-3	once	NA	13	TRBJ1-1	TGTGCCATCAAAACAGGACCGAACACTGAAGCTTTCTTT	CAIKTGPNTEAFF
TRBV6-5	NA	NA	12	TRBJ2-7	TGTGCCAGCAGTTCCCCGTCCCGGGAGCAGTACTTC	CASSSPSREQYF
TRBV7-9	NA	NA	16	TRBJ1-1	TGTGCCAGCAGCTTAGTGTTTTCGACAGACACTATTGAAGCTTTCTTT	CASSLVFSTDTIEAFF
TRBV4-1	NA	TRBD1	15	TRBJ2-7	TGCGCCAGCAGCCCAGGGACAGGTCAGTCCTACGAGCAGTACTTC	CASSPGTGQSYEQYF
TRBV30	NA	TRBD1	12	TRBJ1-1	TGTGCCTGGAGGGGACAGGGGACTGAAGCTTTCTTT	CAWRGQGTEAFF
TRBV7-9	NA	TRBD2	18	TRBJ2-1	TGTGCCAGCAGCCCCCGGAGAACGGGAGGGCCTGCCTACAATGAGCAGTTCTTC	CASSPRRTGGPAYNEQFF
TRBV28	NA	NA	14	TRBJ1-1	TGTGCCAGCATCATAATCCGAGGGGGCACTGAAGCTTTCTTT	CASIIIRGGTEAFF
TRBV4-1	once	NA	17	TRBJ2-1	TGCGCCAGCACGGGGGTGGCAAACATGCCCTCCTACAATGAGCAGTTCTTC	CASTGVANMPSYNEQFF
TRBV19	NA	NA	12	TRBJ1-1	TGTGCCAGTAGTATAGTCCGAGAAGAAGCTTTCTTT	CASSIVREEAFF
TRBV9	NA	NA	14	TRBJ2-1	TGTGCCAGCAGAAATACCGGGACCTACAATGAGCAGTTCTTC	CASRNTGTYNEQFF
TRBV6-5	NA	TRBD1	15	TRBJ1-1	TGTGCCAGCAGGCAACGGGACAGTTCAAACACTGAAGCTTTCTTT	CASRQRDSSNTEAFF
TRBV11-2	many	TRBD1	14	TRBJ2-1	TGTGCCAGCAGCCAAAGACAGGGAAGGGATGAGCAGTTCTTC	CASSQRQGRDEQFF
TRBV5-1	once	NA	14	TRBJ1-2	TGCGCCAGCAGCTTGGGAACAGGGCACTATGGCTACACCTTC	CASSLGTGHYGYTF
TRBV10-1	NA	NA	14	TRBJ2-2	TGCGCCAGCAGCTCTACAGGGAACACCGGGGAGCTGTTTTTT	CASSSTGNTGELFF
TRBV9	NA	TRBD2	14	TRBJ2-3	TGTGCCAGCAGCGTAGCTAGCGGGGCAGATACGCAGTATTTT	CASSVASGADTQYF
TRBV15	once	NA	14	TRBJ1-1	TGTGCCACCAGCGTAGGACTGGAGAACACTGAAGCTTTCTTT	CATSVGLENTEAFF
TRBV10-3	once	NA	13	TRBJ1-2	TGTGCCGCGACCGGGACATGGGAATATGGCTACACCTTC	CAATGTWEYGYTF
TRBV7-6	NA	NA	14	TRBJ1-4	TGTGCCAGCAGCTCAAGGGCGGGGGATGAAAAACTGTTTTTT	CASSSRAGDEKLFF
TRBV19	once	NA	14	TRBJ1-1	TGTGCCAGTTGTCTTACAGGGCTTGGGACTGAAGCTTTCTTT	CASCLTGLGTEAFF
TRBV27	NA	TRBD1	15	TRBJ1-6	TGTGCCAGCAGTTTAAGAGACAGGGCTAATTCACCCCTCCACTTT	CASSLRDRANSPLHF
TRBV6-1	NA	TRBD1	12	TRBJ1-2	TGTGCCAGCAACAACAGGGGCTATGGCTACACCTTC	CASNNRGYGYTF
TRBV6-6	NA	TRBD1	13	TRBJ1-2	TGTGCCAGCAGCGACCAGGGGGCGAGTGGCTACACCTTC	CASSDQGASGYTF
TRBV9	once	NA	14	TRBJ1-2	TGTGCCAGCAGCGTAGGGGGCGGCTCTAGAGGCTACACCTTC	CASSVGGGSRGYTF
TRBV9	NA	NA	18	TRBJ1-2	TGTGCCAGCAGCGTAGGACCCCTACAACAGGGTAACCTCTATGGCTACACCTTC	CASSVGPLQQGNLYGYTF
TRBV30	NA	NA	13	TRBJ1-2	TGTGCCTGGAGCCTTATTTGGACAGATGGCTACACCTTC	CAWSLIWTDGYTF
TRBV4-1	NA	NA	15	TRBJ1-1	TGCGCCAGCAGCCACGGACGTACAGGGAACACTGAAGCTTTCTTT	CASSHGRTGNTEAFF
TRBV6-6	NA	TRBD1	12	TRBJ1-2	TGTGCCAGCAGGCCCGGGGACAGTGGCTACACCTTC	CASRPGDSGYTF
TRBV9	NA	NA	12	TRBJ2-7	TGTGCCAGCAGCGTAGTGAGTGGTGAGCAGTACTTC	CASSVVSGEQYF
TRBV5-1	few	NA	13	TRBJ2-1	TGCGCCAGCAGCTTGGGCCGGAGTTATGAGCAGTTCTTC	CASSLGRSYEQFF
TRBV4-3	NA	TRBD1	18	TRBJ1-2	TGCGCCAGCAGCCAAGATAGGGGGACAGGGACGTTAAACTATGGCTACACCTTC	CASSQDRGTGTLNYGYTF
TRBV9	NA	NA	15	TRBJ1-1	TGTGCCAGCAGTCTCGGAGGGGGGGTGAACACTGAAGCTTTCTTT	CASSLGGGVNTEAFF
TRBV7-9	NA	TRBD1	14	TRBJ1-2	TGTGCCAGCAGCCTCCAGGGGGCTGACTATGGCTACACCTTC	CASSLQGADYGYTF
TRBV4-3	many	NA	13	TRBJ2-1	TGCGCCAGCAGCCAAGAGGGCTGGGGGCGGCAGTTCTTC	CASSQEGWGRQFF